This is a list of T cell receptor beta chains from one sample in a study of lymphopenia after photon versus proton radiotherapy. Generated by immunoSEQ multiplex PCR, the TCRdb table keeps only in-frame clones and is missing some. This table holds more than 20,000 clones, around 84% found once. The sample was peripheral blood, taken from a patient treated with photon-based radiotherapy. All receptors derive from a man aged 55 to 70 with pancreatic cancer. Both conserved end residues are trimmed from each CDR3. Each record gives: CDR3 protein, V gene.

cdr3_aa: ARSFLTPGRDTEAF; v_call: TRBV5-3
cdr3_aa: ASSYTLGETQY; v_call: TRBV2
cdr3_aa: ASAPGSRISPLH; v_call: TRBV6-6
cdr3_aa: ASSLWGQSYEQY; v_call: TRBV27
cdr3_aa: ASQASGGGYT; v_call: TRBV6-1
cdr3_aa: ASSEQQGAEAF; v_call: TRBV10-1
cdr3_aa: AISDPDTYYEQY; v_call: TRBV10-3
cdr3_aa: ASSQGLYGYT; v_call: TRBV4-3
cdr3_aa: ASTPRRTSIGGELF; v_call: TRBV19
cdr3_aa: ASSTQGQSGNTIY; v_call: TRBV19
cdr3_aa: ASSLEDSPILLH; v_call: TRBV7-8
cdr3_aa: ASTVESSYEQY; v_call: TRBV2
cdr3_aa: AWSILSTGELF; v_call: TRBV30
cdr3_aa: AISDPGTGNTGELF; v_call: TRBV10-3
cdr3_aa: ASSRFLKADTQY; v_call: TRBV7-8
cdr3_aa: ASHAGDYTDTQY; v_call: TRBV5-1
cdr3_aa: ATSRDRTRADTQY; v_call: TRBV15
cdr3_aa: ASSFDSYNEQF; v_call: TRBV5-5
cdr3_aa: ASSLGGVWTYNEQF; v_call: TRBV5-8
cdr3_aa: ASSPQTGAPYGYT; v_call: TRBV6-1
cdr3_aa: ASSLGTGTLH; v_call: TRBV13
cdr3_aa: AWSVGGSREKLF; v_call: TRBV30
cdr3_aa: ASSQFLSQPQH; v_call: TRBV16
cdr3_aa: ASSLSRLNSNTEAF; v_call: TRBV27
cdr3_aa: AISEFSELYEQY; v_call: TRBV10-3
cdr3_aa: ASSRLGSTHLDTQY; v_call: TRBV5-1
cdr3_aa: ASSYGEGNEKLF; v_call: TRBV6-5
cdr3_aa: ASSLMGGPGELF; v_call: TRBV7-3
cdr3_aa: ASSAVAGAYNEQF; v_call: TRBV6-4
cdr3_aa: SVEDQPEHGYT; v_call: TRBV29-1
cdr3_aa: ASGRGQAMNTEAF; v_call: TRBV6-5
cdr3_aa: ARSLELAGGEPYNEQF; v_call: TRBV5-3
cdr3_aa: ASSYTAPGVSSSGNTIY; v_call: TRBV7-8
cdr3_aa: ASILQGARTGELF; v_call: TRBV6-6
cdr3_aa: ASSLPRTGSSGNTIY; v_call: TRBV5-1
cdr3_aa: ASRTGTGDLYTEAF; v_call: TRBV5-1
cdr3_aa: ASSARTGRETQY; v_call: TRBV9
cdr3_aa: AGGGAYEQY; v_call: TRBV10-3
cdr3_aa: ASSSGTGYDYGYT; v_call: TRBV6-1
cdr3_aa: ASSRGQGTNQPQH; v_call: TRBV9
cdr3_aa: ASSLVAGANTEAF; v_call: TRBV7-2
cdr3_aa: ASSQLGVGETQY; v_call: TRBV4-1
cdr3_aa: ASSLTDRTEAF; v_call: TRBV11-2
cdr3_aa: ASSSSGFAYGYT; v_call: TRBV7-8
cdr3_aa: ASSPTQGVYGYT; v_call: TRBV18